This TCR beta chain was retrieved from a study of T cell changes during pregnancy in multiple sclerosis. Sequenced by immunoSEQ multiplex PCR; TCRdb stores in-frame clones only, minus some. The sample gives under 75,000 clones, under 95% of which show up once; roughly 1.4% is in the top ten. V lost 4 bases, J lost 5 bases, and 12 bases lay in between. The CDR3 spans 14 residues. Germline CDR1 reads GTSNPN; CDR2 reads SVGIG (reference sequence). The source is a female donor in good health, enrolled as a control in a pregnancy study. The source material was peripheral blood, sampled in the third trimester of pregnancy. The chain recombines TRBV30 with TRBJ1-6, with D tentatively TRBD1 (5 bases). The DNA of the CDR3 is TGTGCCTGGAATCCGGGACTGAATAATTCACCCCTCCACTTT. It encodes CAWNPGLNNSPLHF.